This TCR beta chain comes out of a study of shared clonotypes between healthy human individuals (dated by TCRdb to about 2020). Concerning the study at large: A few men and a couple of women, aged 18 to 49 years, made up the cohort. For each donor, CD4 naive and CD4 memory were each run on three plates, CD8 naive on two plates, and CD8 memory on one plate. To estimate repertoire size and how much clonotypes are shared between individuals, the study performed deep sequencing of blood TCR repertoires from a few healthy adults. To increase sequencing depth and limit assay-specific biases, different laboratories used diverse techniques to prepare libraries and sequence TCR repertoires. Each donor's leukapheresis produced roughly between roughly 0.85 and 9 billion PBMCs. The paper as a whole reports these results and caveats: Across a handful of donors, approximately 5% of naive CD4, 3% to 4% of naive CD8, about 2% of memory CD4, and approximately 0.4% of memory CD8 clonotypes were shared. Clonotypes shared by all four sorted-subset donors showed higher generation probabilities than non-shared clonotypes. The genetic and exposure-history diversity represented was limited by the small number of donors. Estimated clonotype richness was generally larger for naive than for memory subsets. Even with the large sequencing depth, rarefaction of the sorted-subset datasets indicated that sequencing was incomplete. Sampling was restricted to blood, and TCR repertoires in tissues likely differ from the TCR repertoires found in blood. Based on pairwise subsampling, the degree of clonotype sharing among donors was expected to be affected by sequencing depth.

The donors were healthy, HIV-negative adults with no recently reported acute infections or vaccinations. Every donor was a Caucasian adult residing in Nashville, Tennessee, USA. CD4+ T cells were enriched by magnetic negative selection, after which naive cells were positively selected on CD45RA and the negative fraction was taken as the memory subset. Blood was obtained by leukapheresis, after which PBMCs were separated by Ficoll-Histopaque density gradient centrifugation and cryopreserved in liquid nitrogen vapor phase. Purity and quantity of every magnetically sorted T cell population were checked by analytical flow cytometry. Genomic DNA was isolated from each sorted fraction and quantified by UV absorbance on a Nanodrop 2000c. About this clone itself: The target of this receptor is not known. The input lacks base qualities; no much larger clone sits a single base away.

Using the deep immunoSEQ assay, multiplex PCR amplified TCR CDR3 regions from genomic DNA. Genomic DNA extracted from each cell subset was distributed evenly over all wells of several immunoSEQ 96-well plates, and each plate served as one replicate. For sorted subsets, about 200 ng genomic DNA, equal to some 28,000 T cell genomes, was loaded into each replicate PCR. Purified libraries were measured with a Qubit 3.0 fluorometer, size-checked on a Bioanalyzer 2100, and measured again with the KAPA Library Quantification kit. Each immunoSEQ 96-well plate was sequenced on its own single-read 150-cycle Illumina NextSeq 550 flow cell. In the source study's methods: Because the immunoSEQ output held only junctional sequences and lacked quality scores, the filtering could not match the filtering applied to full-length reads. Sequences were annotated with PyIR, a Python wrapper for IgBLAST v1.9, and V/J genes and CDR3 were assigned using IMGT germline references. Any read was removed if the V/J assignment was weak (E-value above 1e-6), the CDR3 was missing, or the read contained stop codons, out-of-frame junctions, or ambiguous translated residues. V3J clonotypes were defined by identical inferred V gene, J gene, and CDR3 amino acid sequence. To compute the percentage overlap between repertoires, the number of shared unique clonotypes was divided by the size of the smaller repertoire. Three approaches were used to assess repertoire richness: RTK rarefaction, the Chao1 estimator, and Recon v2.1 estimates of unobserved clonotypes. For all TCRbeta clonotypes obtained by the gDNA method from a handful of donors, generation probabilities were computed with OLGA. TCRdb limited this immuneACCESS table to in-frame rearrangements with V and J called. A share of clones is missing; checked studies link under half to unresolved V genes, and the rest is unexplained. D and trimming were read from the DNA, whereas the V and J calls and clone size are those reported in that table. This sample is represented by approximately 240,000 clones; just over 65% of them were singletons. The ten largest make up 11% of the sample.

The V and J ends are trimmed by 4 bases and 5 bases, leaving 11 bases between them. The CDR3 covers 13 residues, taking in both the cysteine and the phenylalanine. Only the CDR3 DNA stays, 39 bases, in frame from base 1. The germline V gene sets CDR1 to MGHRA and CDR2 to YSYEKL. The sequence was collected from a man aged 25 to 45 in good health. Recombination linked TRBV4-1 to TRBJ1-2, with the D gene too uncertain to name. Sequenced sample: memory CD4+ T cells sorted from blood. Read against the paper, the sample's cell subset or site label means: CD45RA-negative fraction. DNA sequence: TGCGCCAGCAGCCCTTCTTCTTTTTATGGCTACACCTTC. Its protein is CASSPSSFYGYTF.